The 11 T cell receptor beta chains below come from one sample, sequenced in a study of shared clonotypes between healthy human individuals. Clones were read by immunoSEQ multiplex PCR, and TCRdb kept only the in-frame ones, dropping some. The table includes millions of clones, 90% to 95% detected once. Sequencing used naive CD4+ T cells sorted from blood. Subset here: CD45RA+ positively selected. These receptors were taken from a young man in good health.

J is TRBJ1-5 and V is TRBV10-1; D remains ambiguous. Germline loops: CDR1 WNHNN, CDR2 SYGVQD (reference sequence). The CDR3 extends over 14 amino acids. Trimming shortened V by 8 bases and J by 0 bases, and 11 bases separated the two germline ends. CDR3 nucleotide sequence: TGCGCCAGCCATGCAGGAGATAGCAATCAGCCCCAGCATTTT. Amino acids: CASHAGDSNQPQHF.

This chain uses TRBV5-4 with TRBJ1-1; D is ambiguous. In germline, CDR1 is SGHNT, CDR2 YYREEE (reference sequence). With 2 bases removed from V and 5 bases from J, the gap between germline ends came to 22 bases. The CDR3 length is 17 residues. CDR3 nucleotides: TGTGCCAGCAGCTTCCCAGCACCGGGCCTGAGAACTACTGAAGCTTTCTTT. Translated, it gives CASSFPAPGLRTTEAFF.

This clone was counted once. The V call is TRBV6-6, the J call TRBJ1-3; D ambiguous. V lost 5 bases, J lost 0 bases, and 11 bases lay in between. Germline-derived CDR1 and CDR2 are MNHNY and SVGAGI (reference sequence). The length of the CDR3 is 15 residues. CDR3 sequence (DNA): TGTGCCAGCAGTGCGGACCGGGGCTCTGGAAACACCATATATTTT. Its protein product is CASSADRGSGNTIYF.

This clone is a singleton in its sample. The J gene is TRBJ2-7, the V gene TRBV2; 8 nucleotides align to TRBD1. Germline assignment: CDR1 SNHLY and CDR2 FYNNEI. J gave up 5 bases and V 6 bases, and 12 bases lay outside the gene matches. This CDR3 region has 15 residues. The CDR3, as DNA: TGTGCCAGCAGCGTAGGACCCCCAGGGGGCAACGAGCAGTACTTC. It is translated as CASSVGPPGGNEQYF.

As for this clone: This sample also contains other DNA sequences that code for the same CDR3. This rearrangement joins TRBV6-5 to TRBJ2-6, with D perhaps matching TRBD2 (6 bases). Germline V lookup: CDR1 MNHEY, CDR2 SVGAGI. The CDR3 runs to 16 residues. Trimming removed 0 bases at V and 4 bases at J, with 10 bases between. CDR3 protein: CASSYSGGSGANVLTF. Written as DNA, the CDR3 is TGTGCCAGCAGTTACTCCGGGGGATCGGGGGCCAACGTCCTGACTTTC.

As concerns this clone: The same CDR3 is also encoded by other DNA sequences in this sample. This sequence joins TRBV7-2 and TRBJ2-7; 12 bases are shared with TRBD2. V shed 4 bases and J 2 bases; nucleotides not matched to a gene: 3. Per germline, CDR1 SGHTA and CDR2 FQGNSA. The CDR3 loop spans 15 amino acids. The CDR3 loop reads CASSSLAGGPYEQYF. Here the CDR3 DNA reads TGTGCCAGCAGCTCGCTAGCGGGAGGGCCCTACGAGCAGTACTTC.

This chain uses TRBV5-1 with TRBJ2-2; 9 positions agree with TRBD2. CDR1 is SGHRS and CDR2 is YFSETQ in the germline V gene. This CDR3 has 16 residues. V lost 3 bases, J lost 2 bases, and 5 bases stayed unmatched. This chain's CDR3 is CASSSWLAGNTGELFF. CDR3 in DNA: TGCGCCAGCAGCTCGTGGCTAGCGGGAAACACCGGGGAGCTGTTTTTT.

This clone appeared a single time. The rearrangement links TRBV5-4 to TRBJ1-3, with 8 nucleotides matching TRBD1. The CDR3 is 14 amino acids. Germline trimming cut 4 bases from V and 3 bases from J; bases unmatched to any gene: 3. Germline CDR1 and CDR2: SGHNT and YYREEE (reference sequence). The CDR3 DNA follows: TGTGCCAGCAGCAAAGGGACAGGTGGAAACACCATATATTTT. Its translation: CASSKGTGGNTIYF.

This chain joins TRBV7-2 and TRBJ2-7; 8 positions agree with TRBD2. Trimming cost V 3 bases and J 4 bases; bases outside gene matches: 5. This CDR3 is 14 amino acids long. The germline V gene encodes CDR1 SGHTA and CDR2 FQGNSA. DNA for the CDR3: TGTGCCAGCAGCTTGGGACTAGGATCATACGAGCAGTACTTC. Amino acids: CASSLGLGSYEQYF.

The genes are TRBV4-1 and TRBJ2-7; 11 nucleotides match TRBD2. The CDR3 extends over 16 amino acids. From germline, CDR1 is MGHRA and CDR2 YSYEKL. After removal of 4 bases from V and 2 bases from J, the junction contained 7 bases not matched to a gene. CDR3 DNA sequence: TGCGCCAGCAGCCCTCTAGCGGGGGGCCAACCCTACGAGCAGTACTTC. This codes for CASSPLAGGQPYEQYF.

This chain uses TRBV23-1 with TRBJ1-4, with D possibly TRBD1 on 6 matching bases. TRBV23-1 is an ORF; its function is uncertain. This CDR3 contains 18 residues. Trimming took off 0 bases at V and 5 bases at J, with 19 bases between the two ends. The CDR3 DNA follows: TGCGCCAGCAGTCAATCCCAGGGGCGTGAAAGAAAAAATGAAAAACTGTTTTTT. It is translated as CASSQSQGRERKNEKLFF.